This T cell receptor (beta chain) was profiled in a study of blood T cell repertoires in COVID-19. Seattle enrolled patients during active infection and tracked them longitudinally. This CDR3 contains 13 residues. Deletions cut 2 bases from V and 9 bases from J, with 10 bases between. Germline V gene data show CDR1 as MNHEY and CDR2 as SVGAGI. Repertoires were generated with immunoSEQ multiplex PCR, while TCRdb's copy carries only in-frame clones and drops some. The sample yields 150,000 to 200,000 clones, about 83% seen once. Sequencing used peripheral blood. The chain combines TRBV6-5 with TRBJ2-2, with TRBD2 as a possible D gene (6 bases). This receptor was obtained from an elderly woman with COVID-19, enrolled during active disease. The CDR3 coding sequence is TGTGCCAGCAGTTACGGAGGGGCCTGGGAGCTGTTTTTT. Translation: CASSYGGAWELFF.